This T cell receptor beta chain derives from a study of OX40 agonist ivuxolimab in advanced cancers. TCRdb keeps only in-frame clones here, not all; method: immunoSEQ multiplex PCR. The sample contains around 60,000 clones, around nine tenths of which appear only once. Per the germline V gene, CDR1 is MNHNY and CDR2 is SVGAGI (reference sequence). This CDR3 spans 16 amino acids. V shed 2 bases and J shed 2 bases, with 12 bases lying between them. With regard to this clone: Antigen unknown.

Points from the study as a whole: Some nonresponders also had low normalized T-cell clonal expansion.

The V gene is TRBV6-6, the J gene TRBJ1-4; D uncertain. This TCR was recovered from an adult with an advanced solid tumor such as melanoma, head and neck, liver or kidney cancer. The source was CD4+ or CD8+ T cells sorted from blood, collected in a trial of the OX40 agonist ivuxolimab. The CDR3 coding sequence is TGTGCCAGCAGTTACGGACCCGGACGGACTAATGAAAAACTGTTTTTT. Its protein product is CASSYGPGRTNEKLFF.